This TCR beta chain is drawn from a study of regulatory T cells in long-lasting Graves disease. Study-wide results and caveats: Persistent Graves' disease cases displayed lower TCR diversity than newly diagnosed ones.

The CDR3 is made up of 14 amino acids. CDR1 and CDR2 (germline): SNHLY, FYNNEI. J gave up 1 base and V 6 bases, and 5 bases lay outside the gene matches. Time point reported: newly diagnosed GD, antithyroid drugs for less than 3 months. The authors made the TCR library using RNA they extracted from PBMCs. This clonotype came up many times. Antigen: not known. The TCR beta library used iRepertoire HTBI primers with Arm-PCR amplification of CDR3. TCRdb itself ran the multiplex PCR reads through MiXCR, one entry per CDR3 protein. The sample yields under 700,000 distinct CDR3 sequences, roughly a sixth seen once. A further study also used this sample, focusing on T cells in Graves' hyperthyroidism and ophthalmopathy.

The clonotype was recovered from a woman aged 35 to 60 with Graves disease. The chain carries TRBV2 and TRBJ1-1; TRBD1 agrees at 7 bases. The source material was peripheral blood mononuclear cells (PBMCs), sampled at new diagnosis, from a patient treated with antithyroid drugs. In nucleotides, the CDR3 is TGTGCCAGCAGCCTACGGACAGGGAACACTGAAGCTTTCTTT. This codes for CASSLRTGNTEAFF.